This T cell receptor (beta chain) emerged from a study of identical twins. Regarding the study as a whole: Modelling underestimated the level of out-of-frame TCR alpha sharing observed in monozygotic twins.

The CDR3 is 16 amino acids. The V gene's germline CDR1 is SGHRS and CDR2 YFSETQ. Trimming removed 4 bases from V and 8 bases from J; junction bases left unmatched: 10. Template switching supplied a universal primer site; unique molecular identifiers were carried on the cDNA. TCRdb analysed the 5' RACE reads with MiXCR anew, one entry per CDR3 protein. The table has some 690,000 distinct CDR3 sequences, 21% seen once; the top ten hold 4.3%. This clonotype was counted at least ten times. What it recognizes is unknown. These data were also reused for a study on T cells expressing NK-cell markers. That source adds: Seven donors tested HCMV-seropositive and one tested seronegative among the eight sequenced. Top CD8+ clonotypes included the dominant CD3+CD56+NKG2C+ clonotypes in five to seven donors.

The rearrangement links TRBV5-1 to TRBJ2-1, with TRBD2 matching 12 bases. This clonotype originated in a woman under 30 in good health. Sequencing input: PBMCs. The CDR3 bases are TGCGCCAGCAGCCCGGGACTAGCGGGCCTCCACGATGAGCAGTTCTTC. Protein product: CASSPGLAGLHDEQFF.